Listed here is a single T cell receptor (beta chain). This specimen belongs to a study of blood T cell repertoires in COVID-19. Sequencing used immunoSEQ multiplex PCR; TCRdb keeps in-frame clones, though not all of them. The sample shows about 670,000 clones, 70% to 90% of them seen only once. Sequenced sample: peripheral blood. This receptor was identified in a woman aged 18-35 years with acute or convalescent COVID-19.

CDR3 sequence reads: CASSLEEGSGYGYTF. DNA of the CDR3: TGTGCCAGCAGCTTAGAAGAGGGATCGGGCTATGGCTACACCTTC. This chain joins TRBV7-2 and TRBJ1-2; no firm D call. Germline-derived CDR1 and CDR2 are SGHTA and FQGNSA. This CDR3 has 15 amino acids. The V end was cut by 1 base, the J end by 4 bases, with 13 bases between.